The rows below give T cell receptor beta chains drawn from one sample of a study of long-term antiretroviral therapy in people with HIV. Sequencing was performed with immunoSEQ multiplex PCR; in TCRdb, only in-frame clones are kept and a portion is missing. The sample lists roughly 30,000 clones; 70% to 90% were seen once. The sample here was unsorted PBMCs, taken 0.8 years before starting antiretroviral therapy. The source of these receptors is a young man with HIV. The CDR3 runs from the conserved cysteine through the conserved F or W. The order of the fields is CDR3 DNA, CDR3 protein, V gene, J gene, D gene, clone size. D genes are given only for firm matches. Clone size is stated in some rows and not others, as once, few, many or a class when expanded.

cdr3_nt: TGTGCCAGCAGTTACCTTTCCGGGGCTGGCAATCAGCCCCAGCATTTT
cdr3_aa: CASSYLSGAGNQPQHF
v_call: TRBV6-6
j_call: TRBJ1-5
d_call: .
clone_size: .

cdr3_nt: TGTGCCAGCAGCTTATGGCCGACGGTCCGGGGTTCCGGGGAGCTGTTTTTT
cdr3_aa: CASSLWPTVRGSGELFF
v_call: TRBV11-2
j_call: TRBJ2-2
d_call: .
clone_size: .

cdr3_nt: TGTGCCAGTAGTATAACCCGAACAGGGGACCCTGGAAACACCATATATTTT
cdr3_aa: CASSITRTGDPGNTIYF
v_call: TRBV19
j_call: TRBJ1-3
d_call: TRBD1
clone_size: .

cdr3_nt: TGCGCCAGCAGCTTGGCACCACCACCCTTCGGTGGGACAGGTCTAGGAAAGGGAGCTGTTTTT
cdr3_aa: CASSLAPPPFGGTGLGKGAVF
v_call: TRBV5-1
j_call: TRBJ2-2
d_call: TRBD1
clone_size: .

cdr3_nt: TGTGCCAGCAGCTGGGAGGCTAGCGGGAGGCAAGAGACCCAGTACTTC
cdr3_aa: CASSWEASGRQETQYF
v_call: TRBV5-6
j_call: TRBJ2-5
d_call: TRBD2
clone_size: once

cdr3_nt: TGTGCCAGCAGCCAAGATGAGATAGCGGGGCCCTACAATGAGCAGTTCTTC
cdr3_aa: CASSQDEIAGPYNEQFF
v_call: TRBV14
j_call: TRBJ2-1
d_call: TRBD2
clone_size: .

cdr3_nt: TGTGCCAGCAGGCCTAACAGCGGGGGGGCAGGAGAGACCCAGTACTTC
cdr3_aa: CASRPNSGGAGETQYF
v_call: TRBV27
j_call: TRBJ2-5
d_call: TRBD2
clone_size: once

cdr3_nt: TGTGCCAGCAGCTTAGGCGGCAACTACAATGAGCAGTTCTTC
cdr3_aa: CASSLGGNYNEQFF
v_call: TRBV7-9
j_call: TRBJ2-1
d_call: .
clone_size: once

cdr3_nt: TGTGCCAGCAGTGTCTTACAGGGTCGTGGCTACACCTTC
cdr3_aa: CASSVLQGRGYTF
v_call: TRBV27
j_call: TRBJ1-2
d_call: .
clone_size: .

cdr3_nt: TGCGCCAGCAGCTTTAACAGGGAACCCTACAATGAGCAGTTCTTC
cdr3_aa: CASSFNREPYNEQFF
v_call: TRBV5-1
j_call: TRBJ2-1
d_call: .
clone_size: .

cdr3_nt: TGTGCCAGCAGTGAACTCCTCCCTACAGGTGAAGCTTTCTTT
cdr3_aa: CASSELLPTGEAFF
v_call: TRBV25-1
j_call: TRBJ1-1
d_call: .
clone_size: .

cdr3_nt: TGTGCCAGCAGTCCCTACAGGGGGCTTGCAGATACGCAGTATTTT
cdr3_aa: CASSPYRGLADTQYF
v_call: TRBV5-6
j_call: TRBJ2-3
d_call: TRBD1
clone_size: .

cdr3_nt: TGTGCCAGCAGTTACGCAACAGGGTCCGGCTACACCTTC
cdr3_aa: CASSYATGSGYTF
v_call: TRBV6-6
j_call: TRBJ1-2
d_call: .
clone_size: .

cdr3_nt: TGTGCCAGCAGTGCCCAATATCAGCCCCAGCATTTT
cdr3_aa: CASSAQYQPQHF
v_call: TRBV6-6
j_call: TRBJ1-5
d_call: .
clone_size: .

cdr3_nt: TGCAGCGTTATCCCCCGGACGGCTAATGAGCAGTTCTTC
cdr3_aa: CSVIPRTANEQFF
v_call: TRBV29-1
j_call: TRBJ2-1
d_call: .
clone_size: .

cdr3_nt: TGTGCCAGCAGCTTTGACTACTACGAGCAGTACTTC
cdr3_aa: CASSFDYYEQYF
v_call: TRBV5-4
j_call: TRBJ2-7
d_call: .
clone_size: .

cdr3_nt: TGCGCCAGCAGCCAAGCTCTAGCGGGCCGCTACGAGCAGTACTTC
cdr3_aa: CASSQALAGRYEQYF
v_call: TRBV4-1
j_call: TRBJ2-7
d_call: TRBD2
clone_size: .

cdr3_nt: TGTGCCAGTAGTATCATAGGGGAAAGAGGCTACGAGCAGTACTTC
cdr3_aa: CASSIIGERGYEQYF
v_call: TRBV19
j_call: TRBJ2-7
d_call: .
clone_size: .

cdr3_nt: TGTGCCAGCAGCGTAGCAGGGTCCGAGCAGTACTTC
cdr3_aa: CASSVAGSEQYF
v_call: TRBV9
j_call: TRBJ2-7
d_call: .
clone_size: once

cdr3_nt: TGCGCCAGCATGAAGGGGACTAGCGGGAGTCAGGATTACAATGAGCAGTTCTTC
cdr3_aa: CASMKGTSGSQDYNEQFF
v_call: TRBV5-1
j_call: TRBJ2-1
d_call: TRBD2
clone_size: .

cdr3_nt: TGTGCCAGCAGGGCATCCTATGGCTACACCTTC
cdr3_aa: CASRASYGYTF
v_call: TRBV6-5
j_call: TRBJ1-2
d_call: .
clone_size: .

cdr3_nt: TGTGCCAGCTCATCCCCCCCCAAATTAGGAGGAGGGCCACACGAGACCCAGTACTTC
cdr3_aa: CASSSPPKLGGGPHETQYF
v_call: TRBV18
j_call: TRBJ2-5
d_call: .
clone_size: .

cdr3_nt: TGTGCCACCCAGGGAGTAGCTATGAACACTGAAGCTTTCTTT
cdr3_aa: CATQGVAMNTEAFF
v_call: TRBV10-3
j_call: TRBJ1-1
d_call: .
clone_size: .

cdr3_nt: TGTGCCAGCAGCGTTGGAGGTAGGACTAGCATTCCCGAGCAGTACTTC
cdr3_aa: CASSVGGRTSIPEQYF
v_call: TRBV9
j_call: TRBJ2-7
d_call: TRBD2
clone_size: .

cdr3_nt: TGTGCCAGCAGTGTGAACACTATCCAGCATTTT
cdr3_aa: CASSVNTIQHF
v_call: TRBV2
j_call: TRBJ1-5
d_call: .
clone_size: .